The 20 T cell receptor beta chains below all came from one sample that was sequenced in a study of graft-versus-host responses after intestinal transplantation. TCRdb's copy holds only in-frame clones and misses some; the assay was immunoSEQ multiplex PCR. The sample carries some 100,000 clones, roughly 87% recorded once. Antigens of these TCRs are unknown. This material consisted of unstimulated CD4+ T cells sorted from spleen or lymph node cells, taken before transplant. These TCRs come from a human donor who was the organ donor for an intestinal transplant.

CDR3 coding DNA: TGCGCCAGCAGCCTACAGGGGGCAGGGAACACTGAAGCTTTCTTT. This gives the protein CASSLQGAGNTEAFF. The chain combines TRBV5-1 with TRBJ1-1, with 9 bases fitting TRBD1. V lost 4 bases to trimming and J lost 1 base; unmatched junction nucleotides: 5. There are 15 residues in the CDR3. Germline V CDR1 and CDR2: SGHRS, YFSETQ.

This rearrangement joins TRBV4-2 to TRBJ1-2; 10 nucleotides line up with TRBD1. The ends lost 2 bases at V and 6 bases at J; junction bases unmatched: 9. CDR1 is LGHNA, CDR2 YNFKEQ, per germline. CDR3 size: 16 residues. The CDR3 here is CASSQSDVGQGHGYTF. CDR3 nucleotides: TGTGCCAGCAGCCAAAGCGATGTGGGACAGGGGCATGGCTACACCTTC.

The rearrangement uses TRBV5-1 and TRBJ1-1; no reliable D call. Deletions cut 6 bases from V and 1 base from J, with 16 bases between. From germline, CDR1 is SGHRS and CDR2 YFSETQ. The CDR3 has 15 amino acids. The CDR3 bases are TGCGCCAGCAATCGGGAAGGAGGGAGGAACACTGAAGCTTTCTTT. Translating it yields CASNREGGRNTEAFF.

This clone was recorded once. This chain links TRBV30 with TRBJ1-1; D remains ambiguous. CDR3 length: 12 amino acids. Germline V CDR1 and CDR2: GTSNPN, SVGIG (reference sequence). V was cut by 7 bases and J by 6 bases, with 15 bases left in between. CDR3 protein: CASNKVSAEAFF. The DNA for the CDR3 is TGTGCCTCGAATAAAGTGAGCGCTGAAGCTTTCTTT.

The J gene is TRBJ1-2, the V gene TRBV7-9; D may be TRBD1 (5 bases). Germline V lookup: CDR1 SEHNR, CDR2 FQNEAQ (reference sequence). CDR3 size: 13 residues. Trimming stripped 3 bases from V and 8 bases from J, with 13 bases between. The CDR3 here is CASSFPGGGGYTF. DNA of the CDR3: TGTGCCAGCAGCTTTCCGGGGGGAGGGGGCTACACCTTC.

The genes are TRBV28 and TRBJ1-4; 11 bases agree with TRBD1. V shed 6 bases and J 13 bases; nucleotides not matched to a gene: 13. The CDR3 has 15 amino acids. Per germline, CDR1 MDHEN and CDR2 SYDVKM. CDR3 sequence (DNA): TGTGCCAGCAGGCCTCCCCCGGGACAGGGGGAGTTACTGTTTTTT. Residues: CASRPPPGQGELLFF.

The chain carries TRBV30 and TRBJ1-1; D is uncertain. CDR1 and CDR2 (germline): GTSNPN, SVGIG (reference sequence). The CDR3 spans 16 residues. V was shortened by 4 bases and J by 5 bases, with 23 bases between the two germline ends. The CDR3 coding sequence is TGTGCCTGGACTCGGTGGTCGTCCGGCGAACAGACTGAAGCTTTCTTT. It yields the protein CAWTRWSSGEQTEAFF.

This chain uses TRBV18 with TRBJ1-2; D gene unclear. This CDR3 contains 14 residues. Trimming took 0 bases from V and 5 from J, leaving 10 bases between them. Germline CDR1 is KGHSH and CDR2 is LQKENI. This CDR3 is CASSPPTDRYGYTF. In DNA form, the CDR3 reads TGTGCCAGCTCACCACCAACCGACCGGTATGGCTACACCTTC.

The chain employs TRBV10-1 and TRBJ2-5, with 8 bases that match TRBD2. Germline V CDR1 and CDR2: WNHNN, SYGVQD (reference sequence). CDR3 size: 13 residues. Germline trimming cut 2 bases from V and 4 bases from J; bases unmatched to any gene: 0. CDR3 sequence (DNA): TGCGCCAGCAGTGAGGGACTAGCAGAGACCCAGTACTTC. It encodes CASSEGLAETQYF.

This clone has a single count. The V and J genes are TRBV11-3 and TRBJ1-3, with D maybe TRBD1 (5 bases). The CDR3 length is 14 residues. V shed 5 bases and J shed 0 bases, with 8 bases lying between them. From germline, CDR1 is SGHNT and CDR2 YENEEA. The CDR3 here is CASSPGSSGNTIYF. CDR3 bases: TGTGCCAGCAGCCCAGGGTCCTCTGGAAACACCATATATTTT.

The V and J genes are TRBV6-1 and TRBJ2-5; D remains unclear. The CDR3 is made up of 14 amino acids. Germline V CDR1 and CDR2: MNHNS, SASEGT. V lost 6 bases to trimming and J lost 5 bases, with 16 bases between them. The CDR3 is CASRALNSLETQYF. The CDR3 bases are TGTGCCAGCAGGGCGCTGAATAGCCTGGAGACCCAGTACTTC.

The sample holds a few counts of this clone. This chain joins TRBV27 and TRBJ1-5; no reliable D call. The ends were cut back, 8 bases at V and 7 bases at J, with 24 bases in the middle. CDR1 and CDR2 (germline): MNHEY, SMNVEV (reference sequence). The CDR3 is 16 residues long. The CDR3 nucleotides read TGTGCCAGCCGCCCCCAAAACATAGGGAATGGCCAGCCCCAGCATTTT. Amino acids: CASRPQNIGNGQPQHF.

This CDR3 reads CASSSLRVELSPLHF. The CDR3 DNA reads as TGTGCCAGCAGCTCCCTCAGGGTGGAACTTTCACCCCTCCACTTT. The genes are TRBV5-5 and TRBJ1-6, with D perhaps TRBD1 (5 bases). Germline V gene lookup returns CDR1 SGHKS and CDR2 YYEKEE (reference sequence). The CDR3 extends over 15 amino acids. Trimming took off 3 bases at V and 9 bases at J, with 16 bases between the two ends.

The chain employs TRBV2 and TRBJ1-5, with unresolved D. The CDR3 is 15 amino acids. CDR1 is SNHLY, CDR2 FYNNEI, per germline. Trimming took off 2 bases at V and 4 bases at J, with 12 bases between the two ends. The chain's CDR3 is CASSEQLPKNQPQHF. CDR3 nucleotides: TGTGCCAGCAGTGAACAGCTTCCGAAAAATCAGCCCCAGCATTTT. Together with reference TRBV2 and TRBJ1-5, the CDR3 gives the full variable domain: EPEVTQTPSHQVTQMGQEVILRCVPISNHLYFYWYRQILGQKVEFLVSFYNNEISEKSEIFDDQFSVERPDGSNFTLKIRSTKLEDSAMYFCASSEQLPKNQPQHFGDGTRLSIL.

The gene calls are TRBV4-2 and TRBJ1-5; D is ambiguous. CDR3 length: 16 amino acids. The V gene's germline CDR1 is LGHNA and CDR2 YNFKEQ. V was shortened by 0 bases and J by 1 base, with 10 bases between the two germline ends. The CDR3 protein is CASSQEAGISNQPQHF. The CDR3 nucleotides read TGTGCCAGCAGCCAAGAGGCGGGGATCAGCAATCAGCCCCAGCATTTT.

This clone was picked up a small number of times. The genes are TRBV14 and TRBJ2-3; D remains ambiguous. Germline V lookup: CDR1 SGHDN, CDR2 FVKESK. The V gene lost 4 bases and the J gene lost 7 bases, with 9 bases spanning the gap. The CDR3 runs to 12 residues. The CDR3 loop is CASSLADHTQYF. Written as DNA, the CDR3 is TGTGCCAGCAGCCTTGCAGATCATACGCAGTATTTT.

The V call is TRBV7-9, the J call TRBJ2-6; no reliable D call. The V gene lost 5 bases and the J gene lost 4 bases, with 12 bases spanning the gap. Germline assignment: CDR1 SEHNR and CDR2 FQNEAQ (reference sequence). This CDR3 region has 15 residues. The CDR3 loop reads CASSPPVGGANVLTF. CDR3 in DNA: TGTGCCAGCAGCCCCCCGGTGGGCGGGGCCAACGTCCTGACTTTC.

A single count supports this clone. V gene TRBV28 combines with J gene TRBJ1-3; TRBD1 matches at 7 bases. The V gene end was trimmed by 4 bases and the J gene end by 2 bases; junction bases not matched to a gene: 5. This CDR3 comprises 15 residues. From germline, CDR1 is MDHEN and CDR2 SYDVKM. CDR3 coding DNA: TGTGCCAGCAGTTCTCCGACAGGGACTGGAAACACCATATATTTT. It codes for CASSSPTGTGNTIYF.

The chain is built from TRBV7-8 and TRBJ2-5; 8 nucleotides agree with TRBD2. CDR3 length: 16 amino acids. The junction had 13 bases not matched to a gene; V was cut back by 5 bases and J by 5 bases. Germline V lookup: CDR1 SGHVS, CDR2 FQNEAQ. The CDR3 reads CASSTRSGGAWETQYF. The CDR3 DNA follows: TGTGCCAGCAGCACAAGATCCGGGGGGGCCTGGGAGACCCAGTACTTC.

The rearrangement joins TRBV27 to TRBJ1-2; 12 bases agree with TRBD1. CDR3 length: 16 amino acids. CDR1 is MNHEY and CDR2 is SMNVEV in the germline V gene (reference sequence). V lost 5 bases, J lost 7 bases, and 11 bases stayed unmatched. The CDR3 protein is CASSRGPGQGAFGYTF. As DNA, the CDR3 is TGTGCCAGCAGTCGAGGACCGGGACAGGGGGCTTTTGGCTACACCTTC.